This T cell receptor beta chain was captured by sequencing in a study of T cells in Graves' hyperthyroidism and ophthalmopathy. Findings and limits, study-wide: In validation, the model predicted ophthalmopathy. These predictions came a median roughly 6 months before onset. The authors' 13 V-J model separated ophthalmopathy from stable hyperthyroidism.

In its sample, this clonotype was seen many times. Its cognate antigen is unknown. CDR1 MNHNS and CDR2 SASEGT come from the germline V gene. The V end was cut by 7 bases, the J end by 0 bases, with 16 bases between. This CDR3 comprises 16 residues. Uncontrolled infections, other autoimmune diseases, pregnancy or lactation led to exclusion of patients. Used for diagnoses were clinical symptoms, serum thyroxine and TRAb, thyroid ultrasound and orbital computed tomography. What was amplified from RNA transcripts were TCR beta CDR3 regions. The HTBI primer set served for first-round RT-PCR of the TCR CDR3. TCRdb re-called the multiplex PCR reads with MiXCR, one entry per CDR3 protein. The data show approximately 420,000 distinct CDR3 sequences, with around 13% seen just once and about 4.9% held by the top ten.

This clonotype was sampled from a woman in her late teens or twenties with Graves' hyperthyroidism. The chain carries TRBV6-1 and TRBJ2-1; maybe TRBD2 (6 bases). The sequencing sample was made of blood. The CDR3 sequence: CASKTLAWSSYNEQFF. Written as DNA, the CDR3 is TGTGCCAGCAAGACGCTAGCGTGGAGCTCCTACAATGAGCAGTTCTTC.